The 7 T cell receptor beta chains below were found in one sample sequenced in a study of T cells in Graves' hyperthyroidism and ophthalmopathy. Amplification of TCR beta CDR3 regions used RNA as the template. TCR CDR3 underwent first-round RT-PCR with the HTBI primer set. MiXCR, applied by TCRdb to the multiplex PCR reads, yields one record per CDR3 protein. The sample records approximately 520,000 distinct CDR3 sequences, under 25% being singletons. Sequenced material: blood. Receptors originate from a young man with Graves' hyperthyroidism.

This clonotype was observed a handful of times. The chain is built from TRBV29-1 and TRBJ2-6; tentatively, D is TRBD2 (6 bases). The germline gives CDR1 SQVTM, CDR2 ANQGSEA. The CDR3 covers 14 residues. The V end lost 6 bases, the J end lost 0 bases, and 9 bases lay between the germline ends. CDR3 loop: CSVLDYSGANVLTF. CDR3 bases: TGCAGCGTCTTGGACTACTCTGGGGCCAACGTCCTGACTTTC. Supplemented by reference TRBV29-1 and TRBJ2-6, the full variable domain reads SAVISQKPSRDICQRGTSLTIQCQVDSQVTMMFWYRQQPGQSLTLIATANQGSEATYESGFVIDKFPISRPNLTFSTLTVSNMSPEDSSIYLCSVLDYSGANVLTFGAGSRLTVL.

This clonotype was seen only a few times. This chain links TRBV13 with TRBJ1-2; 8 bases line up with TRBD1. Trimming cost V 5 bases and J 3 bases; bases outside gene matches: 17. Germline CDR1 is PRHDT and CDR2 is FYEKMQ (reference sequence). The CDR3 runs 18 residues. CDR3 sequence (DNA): TGTGCCAGCAGCACGGGGGGTTCAGGGGGCTTAGAGGACTATGGCTACACCTTC. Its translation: CASSTGGSGGLEDYGYTF. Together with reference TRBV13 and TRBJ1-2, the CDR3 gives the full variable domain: AAGVIQSPRHLIKEKRETATLKCYPIPRHDTVYWYQQGPGQDPQFLISFYEKMQSDKGSIPDRFSAQQFSDYHSELNMSSLELGDSALYFCASSTGGSGGLEDYGYTFGSGTRLTVV.

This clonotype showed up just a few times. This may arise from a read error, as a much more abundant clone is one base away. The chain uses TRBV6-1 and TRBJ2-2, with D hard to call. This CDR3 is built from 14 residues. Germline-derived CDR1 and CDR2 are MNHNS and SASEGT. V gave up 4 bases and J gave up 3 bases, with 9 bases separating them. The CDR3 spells CASSGLLDTGELFF. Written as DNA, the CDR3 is TGTGCCAGCAGTGGACTGCTTGACACCGGGGAGCTGTTTTTT.

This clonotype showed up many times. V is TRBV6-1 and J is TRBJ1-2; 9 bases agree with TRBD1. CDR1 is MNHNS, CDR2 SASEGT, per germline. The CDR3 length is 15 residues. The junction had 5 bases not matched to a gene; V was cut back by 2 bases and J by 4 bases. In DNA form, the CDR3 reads TGTGCCAGCAGTGAAATGACAGGGGGAGGCTATGGCTACACCTTC. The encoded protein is CASSEMTGGGYGYTF.

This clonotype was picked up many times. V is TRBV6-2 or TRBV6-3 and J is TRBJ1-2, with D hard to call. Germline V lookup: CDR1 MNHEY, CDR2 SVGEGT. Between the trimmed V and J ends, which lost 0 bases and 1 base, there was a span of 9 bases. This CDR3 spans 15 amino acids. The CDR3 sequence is CASSYSSGDNYGYTF. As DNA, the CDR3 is TGTGCCAGCAGTTACTCGAGCGGAGATAACTATGGCTACACCTTC.

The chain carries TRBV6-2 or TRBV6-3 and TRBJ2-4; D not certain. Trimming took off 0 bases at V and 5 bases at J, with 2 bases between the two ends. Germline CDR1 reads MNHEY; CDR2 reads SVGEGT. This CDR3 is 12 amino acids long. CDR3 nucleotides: TGTGCCAGCAGTTACTCGGAAAACATTCAGTACTTC. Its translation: CASSYSENIQYF.

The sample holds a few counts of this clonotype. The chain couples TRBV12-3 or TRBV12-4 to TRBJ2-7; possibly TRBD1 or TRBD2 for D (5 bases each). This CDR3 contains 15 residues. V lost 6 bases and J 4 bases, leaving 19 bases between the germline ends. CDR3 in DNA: TGTGCCAGCAGCCCACGGGACCCATGGGAGTACGAGCAGTACTTC. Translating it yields CASSPRDPWEYEQYF.